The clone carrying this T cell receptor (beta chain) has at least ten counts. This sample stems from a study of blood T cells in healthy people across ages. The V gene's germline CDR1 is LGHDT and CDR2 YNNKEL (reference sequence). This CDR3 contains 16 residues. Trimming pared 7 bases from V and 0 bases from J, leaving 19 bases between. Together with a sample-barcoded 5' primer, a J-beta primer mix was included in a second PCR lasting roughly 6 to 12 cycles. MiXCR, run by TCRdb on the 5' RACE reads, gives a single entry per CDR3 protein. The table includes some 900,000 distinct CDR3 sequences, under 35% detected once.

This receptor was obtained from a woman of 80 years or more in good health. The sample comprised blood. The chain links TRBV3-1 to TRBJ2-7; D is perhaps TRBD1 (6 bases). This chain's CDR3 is CASNRGGYTSSYEQYF. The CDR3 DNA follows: TGTGCCAGCAACAGAGGGGGATACACGTCCTCCTACGAGCAGTACTTC.